This T cell receptor beta chain was sequenced in a study of T cells after yellow fever vaccination. TCRdb reprocessed the 5' RACE reads with MiXCR, giving one entry per CDR3 protein. The data show about 170,000 distinct CDR3 sequences, 8% to 13% seen once. This clonotype was seen a handful of times. The germline V gene has CDR1 SGDLS and CDR2 YYNGEE. The CDR3 spans 15 residues. V gave up 0 bases and J gave up 0 bases, with 7 bases separating them. V is TRBV9 and J is TRBJ2-1; a weak D match, TRBD2 (6 bases). Sequences were derived from CD8+ T cells sorted from PBMCs, sampled 15 days after the yellow fever booster vaccination. The TCR sequence derives from a man between 18 and 29 years old who received the YFV17D yellow fever vaccine. The CDR3 DNA follows: TGTGCCAGCAGCGTAGTCGGGGGCTCCTACAATGAGCAGTTCTTC. Translated: CASSVVGGSYNEQFF. Complete variable domain (other parts from reference TRBV9 and TRBJ2-1): DSGVTQTPKHLITATGQRVTLRCSPRSGDLSVYWYQQSLDQGLQFLIQYYNGEERAKGNILERFSAQQFPDLHSELNLSSLELGDSALYFCASSVVGGSYNEQFFGPGTRLTVL.